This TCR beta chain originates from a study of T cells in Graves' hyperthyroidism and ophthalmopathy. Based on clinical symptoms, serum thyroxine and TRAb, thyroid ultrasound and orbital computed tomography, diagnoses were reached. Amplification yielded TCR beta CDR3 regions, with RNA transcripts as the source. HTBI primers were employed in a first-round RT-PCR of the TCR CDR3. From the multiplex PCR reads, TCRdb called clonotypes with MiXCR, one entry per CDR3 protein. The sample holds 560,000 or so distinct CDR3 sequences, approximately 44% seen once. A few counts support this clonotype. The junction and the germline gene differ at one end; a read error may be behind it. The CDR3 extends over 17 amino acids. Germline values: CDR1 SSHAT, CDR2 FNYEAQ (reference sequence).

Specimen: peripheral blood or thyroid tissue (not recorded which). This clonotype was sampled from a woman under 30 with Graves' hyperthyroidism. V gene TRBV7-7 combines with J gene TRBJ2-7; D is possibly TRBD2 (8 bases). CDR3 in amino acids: CASSLAQGGGRSYEQYF. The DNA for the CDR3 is TGTGCTAGCAGCTTAGCCCAGGGGGGCGGGAGGTCCTACGAGCAGTACTTC.